This TCR beta chain emerged from a study of blood T cell repertoires in COVID-19 (dated by TCRdb to the early 2020s). As for the study more broadly: The collaborator samples originated in the United States, Italy and Spain and spanned the acute and convalescent phases of COVID-19. The prospective study material was composed of cDNA or gDNA derived from T cells, B-cell-depleted T cells, or PBMCs. Deeply sampled blood TCRbeta repertoires from subjects exposed to, actively infected with, or recovered from COVID-19 were included in the dataset. The repertoires were made available in a free public database intended to serve as a resource for research on the immune response to SARS-CoV-2. The samples were drawn from two sources: the first 160 participants of the ongoing ImmuneRACE study, and 1,000 to 1,500 subjects contributed by 6 global collaborators. Sample metadata almost always included a de-identified subject ID, COVID-19 status, age in years and sex. Where available, HLA class I and class II types were obtained from metadata supplied by the sample provider rather than from assay-based typing.

Findings and caveats that apply to the study as a whole: Clinical and demographic metadata were provided uncurated, with the amount varying by source and participant.

V lost 5 bases and J lost 4 bases, and the count of bases not matched to a germline gene is 4. Sequences SGHTA (CDR1) and FQGTGA (CDR2) are obtained from the germline V gene. The CDR3 runs 15 residues from the cysteine to the phenylalanine. CDR3 DNA is the only sequence kept; it has 45 bases, read in frame from the first base. Collaborating institutions collected whole blood in K2EDTA tubes following their own protocols. For TCRbeta analysis, collaborators shipped samples as frozen whole blood, isolated PBMCs, or DNA extracted from either of those sample types. The immunoSEQ Assay, a bias-controlled multiplex PCR, was used to amplify TCRbeta CDR3 regions from genomic DNA. As for the original processing: The number of nucleated cells in each sample was estimated from the amplification of reference gene primers within the assay. To quantify the absolute abundance of each unique TCRbeta CDR3 rearrangement, sequence reads were collapsed and filtered. For each sample, productive Simpson clonality was calculated as the square root of Simpson's diversity index over productive rearrangements. TCRdb obtained this table from immuneACCESS and retained in-frame rearrangements with V and J assigned. These tables miss some clones; where compared with another copy, unresolved V genes account for less than half of the shortfall, and the remainder is unexplained. That table is the source of V, J and clone size, and D and trimming were worked out from the DNA. The sample data list hundreds of thousands of clones, and roughly nine tenths of these were observed just once. The ten largest clones capture roughly 3.1% of the sample.

Of note for this clone: This receptor's antigen is unknown. Base-call qualities are not available, and no considerably larger clone is one nucleotide away.

The TCR originated in a man aged 18 to 30 with active or convalescent COVID-19. The V gene is TRBV7-3 and the J gene is TRBJ2-3; TRBD2 matches 12 bases in the middle. The sequenced sample consisted of peripheral blood. The DNA reads as follows: TGTGCCAGCAGCGCTAGCGGGAGGGCATCAGATACGCAGTATTTT. This is translated as CASSASGRASDTQYF.